This T cell receptor beta chain derives from a study of cytomegalovirus exposure and HLA in healthy donors. CDR1 and CDR2 (germline): SGHTA, FQGTGA. V was pared by 0 bases and J by 5 bases, with 5 bases between. The CDR3 consists of 13 residues. TCRdb keeps only in-frame clones here, not all; method: immunoSEQ multiplex PCR. The sample has roughly 86,000 clones; 90% to 96% are singletons. Sample: PBMCs. This TCR was recovered from a man aged 18-30 years in good health and CMV-seropositive. The J gene is TRBJ2-1, the V gene TRBV7-3, with D unresolved. The CDR3 region is CASSLTENNEQFF. Written as DNA, the CDR3 is TGTGCCAGCAGCTTAACAGAGAACAATGAGCAGTTCTTC.